These 28 T cell receptor beta chains originate from one sample sequenced in a study of blood T cells in healthy people across ages. Using a J-beta primer mix together with a sample-barcoded 5' primer, a second PCR was run for about 7 to 12 cycles. MiXCR was run by TCRdb on the 5' RACE reads, yielding one entry per CDR3 protein. Of more than 900,000 distinct CDR3 sequences in the sample, around 27% were seen once. This sample also appeared in a second study, on T cells of mothers and their children.

The sequencing sample was made of blood. These receptors were obtained from a girl aged 2 to 9 in good health.

This clonotype has only a few counts. V gene TRBV19 combines with J gene TRBJ2-2; D call uncertain. Per germline, CDR1 LNHDA and CDR2 SQIVND (reference sequence). V gave up 2 bases and J gave up 4 bases, with 5 bases separating them. The CDR3 consists of 13 residues. CDR3 coding DNA: TGTGCCAGTAGTATACTCGGCACCGGGGAGCTGTTTTTT. This gives the protein CASSILGTGELFF.

The chain joins TRBV3-1 to TRBJ1-4; a possible D gene is TRBD1 (6 bases). CDR3 length: 15 residues. CDR1 is LGHDT and CDR2 is YNNKEL in the germline V gene (reference sequence). V was pared by 1 base and J by 7 bases, with 13 bases between. CDR3 sequence reads: CASSQVARGLEKLFF. CDR3 coding DNA: TGTGCCAGCAGCCAAGTCGCCAGGGGACTTGAAAAACTGTTTTTT.

This clonotype has a handful of counts. The chain joins TRBV20-1 to TRBJ1-2; the D is unclear. The CDR3 consists of 12 residues. CDR1 is DFQATT, CDR2 SNEGSKA, per germline (reference sequence). Trimming cost V 6 bases and J 3 bases, with 11 bases left between them. CDR3 DNA sequence: TGCAGTGCCAGCCGGGAGGACTATGGCTACACCTTC. This gives the protein CSASREDYGYTF.

The chain recombines TRBV12-3 or TRBV12-4 with TRBJ2-1, with a weak D call TRBD2 (5 bases). The CDR3 contains 13 residues. The V gene lost 3 bases and the J gene lost 6 bases, with 9 bases spanning the gap. In DNA, the CDR3 is TGTGCCAGCAGTTTGGACTTTGCCAATGAGCAGTTCTTC. This encodes CASSLDFANEQFF.

This clonotype was seen a handful of times. This rearrangement joins TRBV6-2 or TRBV6-3 to TRBJ2-7, with D uncertain. Trimming took off 0 bases at V and 2 bases at J, with 17 bases between the two ends. Germline V gene data show CDR1 as MNHEY and CDR2 as SVGEGT. This CDR3 is built from 17 residues. The CDR3 sequence: CASSYSILGRQTYEQYF. DNA for the CDR3: TGTGCCAGCAGTTACTCGATCCTCGGGCGGCAAACCTACGAGCAGTACTTC.

This clonotype was observed a few times. The chain joins TRBV19 to TRBJ2-3; weak D call: TRBD2 (5 bases). Germline CDR1 LNHDA, CDR2 SQIVND (reference sequence). Trimming left V 3 bases short and J 3 bases short, with 13 bases between. There are 15 residues in the CDR3. CDR3 sequence (DNA): TGTGCCAGTAGTATCCTAGGCGGGCTAACAGATACGCAGTATTTT. Amino acids: CASSILGGLTDTQYF.

This chain uses TRBV29-1 with TRBJ1-5, with a weak D call TRBD1 (5 bases). The ends were cut back, 4 bases at V and 3 bases at J, with 13 bases in the middle. CDR1 and CDR2 (germline): SQVTM, ANQGSEA. This CDR3 has 14 amino acids. The chain's CDR3 is CSVVLAGNNQPQHF. CDR3 sequence (DNA): TGCAGCGTTGTACTCGCAGGGAACAATCAGCCCCAGCATTTT.

The table lists this clonotype with a few counts. J is TRBJ2-1 and V is TRBV24-1; D may be TRBD2 (5 bases). Germline assignment: CDR1 KGHDR and CDR2 SFDVKD. Trimming took 1 base from V and 0 from J, leaving 9 bases between them. The CDR3 runs 16 residues. The CDR3, as DNA: TGTGCCACCAGTGATTTTAGCGCAAGCTCCTACAATGAGCAGTTCTTC. Translating it yields CATSDFSASSYNEQFF.

DNA for the CDR3: TGTGCCAGCAGCGTGGACCTTCAGGCCAATGAGCAGTTCTTC. Its translation: CASSVDLQANEQFF. The V call is TRBV7-9, the J call TRBJ2-5; D ambiguous. The J call is doubtful: the DNA matches TRBJ2-1 better. Looked up from germline, CDR1 is SEHNR and CDR2 is FQNEAQ (reference sequence). The CDR3 spans 14 residues.

On this clonotype itself: Since the CDR3 does not end with the conserved phenylalanine or tryptophan, this likely comes from a read error. The rearrangement uses TRBV29-1 and TRBJ2-5, with D unclear. CDR1 is SQVTM and CDR2 is ANQGSEA in the germline V gene. The CDR3 contains 12 residues. Trimming pared 4 bases from V and 5 bases from J, leaving 11 bases between. The CDR3: CSVAEGLETQYS. The CDR3 DNA sequence: TGCAGCGTTGCAGAAGGTCTGGAGACCCAGTACTCC.

J is TRBJ1-4 and V is TRBV12-3 or TRBV12-4; D call uncertain. Trimming took 0 bases from V and 7 from J, leaving 3 bases between them. This CDR3 is built from 12 residues. The DNA of the CDR3 is TGTGCCAGCAGTTTAGCGTTTGAAAAACTGTTTTTT. This codes for CASSLAFEKLFF.

This sequence joins TRBV19 and TRBJ2-1; possibly TRBD1 for D (5 bases). The CDR3 covers 17 residues. V shed 0 bases and J shed 9 bases, with 21 bases lying between them. The germline V gene encodes CDR1 LNHDA and CDR2 SQIVND (reference sequence). CDR3 bases: TGTGCCAGTAGTATAGATCCCAACAGTTGGGATAGGGGTGAGCAGTTCTTC. It yields the protein CASSIDPNSWDRGEQFF. Looking up the rest from reference TRBV19 and TRBJ2-1 gives the full variable domain: DGGITQSPKYLFRKEGQNVTLSCEQNLNHDAMYWYRQDPGQGLRLIYYSQIVNDFQKGDIAEGYSVSREKKESFPLTVTSAQKNPTAFYLCASSIDPNSWDRGEQFFGPGTRLTVL.

The chain employs TRBV12-3 or TRBV12-4 and TRBJ2-7; D is perhaps TRBD2 (6 bases). The CDR3 is 16 residues long. Trimming took off 3 bases at V and 2 bases at J, with 17 bases between the two ends. For the CDR3, the DNA is TGTGCCAGCAGTTTGAACGACGGGGACTGGACCTACGAGCAGTACTTC. Translating it yields CASSLNDGDWTYEQYF.

A few counts support this clonotype. The chain recombines TRBV29-1 with TRBJ2-1; D is ambiguous. From germline, CDR1 is SQVTM and CDR2 ANQGSEA. The CDR3 has 9 residues. With 3 bases removed from V and 8 bases from J, the gap between germline ends came to 2 bases. Written as DNA, the CDR3 is TGCAGCGTTGAGGATGAGCAGTTCTTC. It yields the protein CSVEDEQFF.

V usage is TRBV20-1 and J usage is TRBJ2-2; 10 nucleotides line up with TRBD2. The J segment lost 2 bases and the V segment lost 3 bases, leaving 12 bases of the junction unmatched. CDR3 length: 18 residues. Per the germline V gene, CDR1 is DFQATT and CDR2 is SNEGSKA (reference sequence). The CDR3 loop reads CSASFLAGALYNTGELFF. The CDR3 DNA reads TGCAGTGCTAGCTTTCTAGCGGGGGCGCTTTATAACACCGGGGAGCTGTTTTTT.

The CDR3 protein is CSAVPGQMDYSNQPQHF. The DNA for the CDR3 is TGCAGTGCTGTACCGGGACAGATGGACTATAGCAATCAGCCCCAGCATTTT. The chain has TRBV20-1 and TRBJ1-5; 7 nucleotides align to TRBD1. Trimming removed 5 bases from V and 0 bases from J; junction bases left unmatched: 13. The germline gives CDR1 DFQATT, CDR2 SNEGSKA (reference sequence). The CDR3 is 17 amino acids.

The chain recombines TRBV29-1 with TRBJ2-1, with TRBD2 matching 7 bases. Trimming took 4 bases from V and 2 from J; bases not matched to a gene: 8. The germline gives CDR1 SQVTM, CDR2 ANQGSEA. This CDR3 is 15 amino acids long. The DNA for the CDR3 is TGCAGCGTTGGGGGTCCGGGAGGCGCCTACAATGAGCAGTTCTTC. It is translated as CSVGGPGGAYNEQFF.

The rearrangement links TRBV6-5 to TRBJ1-1, with 8 bases aligning to TRBD1. The germline V gene encodes CDR1 MNHEY and CDR2 SVGAGI. The CDR3 is 13 amino acids. J lost 6 bases, V lost 6 bases, and 6 bases had no gene match. The CDR3 loop is CASSAGGPAEAFF. In DNA form, the CDR3 reads TGTGCCAGCAGCGCAGGGGGCCCCGCTGAAGCTTTCTTT.

This clonotype was detected only a few times. The chain has TRBV5-6 and TRBJ2-1, with TRBD2 identical over 9 bases. With 5 bases clipped from V and 3 bases from J, the junction kept 9 bases outside the gene matches. Germline V gives CDR1 SGHDT, CDR2 YYEEEE. This CDR3 contains 16 residues. CDR3 sequence: CASSSGLAGLYNEQFF. In DNA, the CDR3 is TGTGCCAGCAGTTCCGGTCTAGCGGGACTCTACAATGAGCAGTTCTTC.

The V gene is TRBV2, the J gene TRBJ2-5; 10 nucleotides align to TRBD2. The J call may be mistaken, given a closer DNA end match to TRBJ2-1. The CDR3 loop spans 15 amino acids. Germline V gene lookup returns CDR1 SNHLY and CDR2 FYNNEI. As DNA, the CDR3 is TGTGCCAGCAGTGAAGGGACTAGCGGACAGAATGAGCAGTTCTTC. This translates into CASSEGTSGQNEQFF.

This chain joins TRBV28 and TRBJ2-7; D is tentatively TRBD1 or TRBD2 (5 bases each). CDR1 is MDHEN, CDR2 SYDVKM, per germline. The CDR3 is made up of 14 amino acids. Trimming removed 3 bases at V and 7 bases at J, with 16 bases between. Here the CDR3 DNA reads TGTGCCAGCAGTTTGTCTGACAGTAGCGTAGAGCAGTACTTC. Translating it yields CASSLSDSSVEQYF.

The chain is built from TRBV12-3 or TRBV12-4 and TRBJ1-1; tentative D call: TRBD1 (5 bases). V dropped 3 bases and J dropped 3 bases, with 14 bases sitting between them. The CDR3 totals 15 residues. This CDR3 reads CASSLRVAGDTEAFF. The CDR3 DNA follows: TGTGCCAGCAGTTTGCGGGTGGCGGGGGACACTGAAGCTTTCTTT.

The sample holds a few counts of this clonotype. This chain joins TRBV6-5 and TRBJ1-5, with a possible D match to TRBD1 (6 bases). V was shortened by 4 bases and J by 2 bases, with 12 bases between the two germline ends. Germline V lookup: CDR1 MNHEY, CDR2 SVGAGI. The CDR3 spans 15 residues. CDR3 sequence reads: CASSLVAGGNQPQHF. The DNA of the CDR3 is TGTGCCAGCAGTTTGGTAGCAGGGGGCAATCAGCCCCAGCATTTT.

This chain links TRBV20-1 with TRBJ1-1; tentatively, D is TRBD1 (5 bases). V was shortened by 3 bases and J by 4 bases, with 21 bases between the two germline ends. The CDR3 is 16 residues long. The germline V gene has CDR1 DFQATT and CDR2 SNEGSKA (reference sequence). CDR3 sequence (DNA): TGCAGTGCTAGGGACCGGACAATTATCCACTCCACTGAAGCTTTCTTT. This encodes CSARDRTIIHSTEAFF.

The J gene is TRBJ1-5, the V gene TRBV7-8; D unclear. CDR1 and CDR2 from the germline V gene are SGHVS and FQNEAQ. The V end was cut by 4 bases, the J end by 4 bases, with 23 bases between. The CDR3 has 18 amino acids. The CDR3 nucleotides read TGTGCCAGCAGCTACAAGTTGGAGTTCGATTTCCTAAATCAGCCCCAGCATTTT. Translation: CASSYKLEFDFLNQPQHF.

This sequence joins TRBV12-3 or TRBV12-4 and TRBJ2-4, with TRBD2 matching over 7 bases. The CDR3 spans 14 residues. J lost 6 bases, V lost 3 bases, and 5 bases had no gene match. The CDR3 loop reads CASSFRGVGNIQYF. For the CDR3, the DNA is TGTGCCAGCAGTTTCCGGGGGGTCGGAAACATTCAGTACTTC.

This clonotype came up a few times. This chain connects TRBV4-3 to TRBJ2-7; 8 positions match TRBD1. Germline lookup yields CDR1 LGHNA and CDR2 YSLEER. The CDR3 runs 16 residues. V lost 1 base to trimming and J lost 3 bases; unmatched junction nucleotides: 8. The CDR3 protein is CASSQVITGGFYEQYF. In DNA, the CDR3 is TGCGCCAGCAGCCAAGTTATTACAGGGGGGTTCTACGAGCAGTACTTC.

The J gene is TRBJ2-5, the V gene TRBV20-1; the D gene is possibly TRBD1 (6 bases). This CDR3 spans 14 amino acids. Germline values: CDR1 DFQATT, CDR2 SNEGSKA (reference sequence). CDR3 in amino acids: CSVDRTATGETQYF. The CDR3 DNA sequence: TGCAGCGTCGATCGGACAGCTACTGGGGAGACCCAGTACTTC.